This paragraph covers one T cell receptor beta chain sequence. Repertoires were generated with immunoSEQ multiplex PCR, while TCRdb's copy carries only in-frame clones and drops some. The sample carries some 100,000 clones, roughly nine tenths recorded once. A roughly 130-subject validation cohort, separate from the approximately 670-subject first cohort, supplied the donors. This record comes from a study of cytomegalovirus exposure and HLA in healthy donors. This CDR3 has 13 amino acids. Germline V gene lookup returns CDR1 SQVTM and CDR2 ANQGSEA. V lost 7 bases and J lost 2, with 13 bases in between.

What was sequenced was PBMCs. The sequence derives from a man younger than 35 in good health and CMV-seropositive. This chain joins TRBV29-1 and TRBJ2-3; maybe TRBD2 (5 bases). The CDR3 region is CSGRGLYTDTQYF. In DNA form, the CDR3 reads TGCAGCGGACGCGGGTTATACACAGATACGCAGTATTTT.